Here is one T cell receptor beta chain with its context. Its recognized antigen is unknown. No much larger clone is present one base from it, and per-base qualities are unavailable. V lost 5 bases and J lost 2 bases, and the count of bases not matched to a germline gene is 14. Inclusive of the bounding cysteine and phenylalanine, the CDR3 is 18 residues long. Only the CDR3 part of the read is kept: 54 bases, read in frame from the first base. As encoded in the germline V gene, CDR1 is SGHVS while CDR2 is FQNEAQ. The immunoSEQ Assay, a bias-controlled multiplex PCR, was used to amplify TCRbeta CDR3 regions from genomic DNA. As for the original processing: The number of nucleated cells in each sample was estimated from the amplification of reference gene primers within the assay. Sequence reads were collapsed and filtered to measure the absolute abundance of every unique TCRbeta CDR3 rearrangement. For each sample, productive Simpson clonality was calculated by taking the square root of Simpson's diversity index across productive rearrangements. TCRdb obtained this table from immuneACCESS and retained in-frame rearrangements with V and J assigned. These tables miss some clones; where compared with another copy, unresolved V genes account for less than half of the shortfall, and the remainder is unexplained. V, J and clone size derive from that table, while D and trimming were established from the DNA sequence. The table for this sample lists 150,000 or so clones; 84% of them were counted only once. The ten largest clones represent about 39% of the sample.

Whole blood was collected in K2EDTA tubes by collaborating institutions according to the institutions' own protocols. Collaborator samples were shipped for TCRbeta analysis as frozen whole blood, isolated PBMCs, or DNA extracted from either sample type. The source of the sample is a study of blood T cell repertoires in COVID-19 (TCRdb year 2020). With respect to the entire study: Samples covering the acute and convalescent phases of COVID-19 were provided by collaborators in the United States, Italy and Spain. The prospective study material was composed of cDNA or gDNA derived from T cells, B-cell-depleted T cells, or PBMCs. Deeply sampled blood TCRbeta repertoires from subjects exposed to, actively infected with, or recovered from COVID-19 were included in the dataset. The samples were drawn from two sources: the first 160 participants of the ongoing ImmuneRACE study, and fewer than 1,500 subjects contributed by 6 global collaborators. A de-identified subject ID, COVID-19 status, age in years and sex were almost always included in the sample metadata. The repertoires were released in a freely available public database meant as a resource for research on the immune response to SARS-CoV-2. HLA class I and class II types, where available, came from metadata supplied by the sample provider rather than from assay-based typing. On the study overall, not on this receptor specifically: Clinical and demographic metadata were provided uncurated, with the amount varying by source and participant.

Sequencing was carried out using peripheral blood. The receptor's source is a human donor in a cohort sampled during active COVID-19. This chain joins TRBV7-8 to TRBJ2-2; 7 bases in the middle match TRBD2. At the DNA level, the sequence is TGTGCCAGCAGCCCCCGGCGAGCGGGGATACTAAACACCGGGGAGCTGTTTTTT. It codes for CASSPRRAGILNTGELFF.